Listed here are 20 T cell receptor beta chains from one sample, sequenced in a study of OX40 agonist ivuxolimab in advanced cancers. Sequencing was performed with immunoSEQ multiplex PCR; in TCRdb, only in-frame clones are kept and a portion is missing. This sample has approximately 100,000 clones; around 90% occur once, and the top ten carry roughly 0.77%. Sequences were derived from CD4+ or CD8+ T cells sorted from blood, sampled in a trial of the OX40 agonist ivuxolimab. The receptors originated from an adult with an advanced solid tumor such as melanoma, head and neck, liver or kidney cancer.

The rearrangement joins TRBV2 to TRBJ2-1; D perhaps matches TRBD2 (5 bases). The V gene lost 6 bases and the J gene lost 4 bases, with 16 bases spanning the gap. The CDR3 runs 15 residues. The germline V gene encodes CDR1 SNHLY and CDR2 FYNNEI. DNA of the CDR3: TGTGCCAGCAGGGAGGACTCCCGGGCATACAATGAGCAGTTCTTC. It encodes CASREDSRAYNEQFF.

V and J are TRBV2 and TRBJ2-3; possible D gene TRBD1, 6 bases. V dropped 6 bases and J dropped 3 bases, with 13 bases sitting between them. The CDR3 consists of 14 residues. Germline V lookup: CDR1 SNHLY, CDR2 FYNNEI. CDR3 amino acids: CASRISGTTDTQYF. DNA for the CDR3: TGTGCCAGCAGGATATCCGGGACAACAGATACGCAGTATTTT.

V and J are TRBV19 and TRBJ1-1; D not resolved. CDR1 and CDR2 from the germline V gene are LNHDA and SQIVND (reference sequence). The CDR3 is 13 residues long. The V end lost 5 bases, the J end lost 1 base, and 8 bases lay between the germline ends. In nucleotides, the CDR3 is TGTGCCAGTAGTCTCTTGCCGAACACTGAAGCTTTCTTT. It yields the protein CASSLLPNTEAFF.

J is TRBJ2-5 and V is TRBV15, with D perhaps TRBD2 (6 bases). Germline V gene data show CDR1 as LNHNV and CDR2 as YYDKDF (reference sequence). This CDR3 has 13 amino acids. V was cut by 3 bases and J by 5 bases, with 10 bases left in between. The CDR3 loop is CATSRTREETQYF. The CDR3, as DNA: TGTGCCACCAGCAGGACTAGGGAGGAGACCCAGTACTTC.

This clone was seen only a few times. The chain recombines TRBV9 with TRBJ1-3; D uncertain. V was cut by 2 bases and J by 4 bases, with 13 bases left in between. This CDR3 has 15 amino acids. CDR1 and CDR2 (germline): SGDLS, YYNGEE. CDR3 loop: CASSVGEGKGNTIYF. CDR3 DNA: TGTGCCAGCAGCGTGGGAGAGGGAAAAGGAAACACCATATATTTT.

The chain is built from TRBV28 and TRBJ1-2; D remains unclear. This CDR3 has 12 residues. The germline V and J ends were trimmed by 10 bases and 4 bases, with 13 bases remaining between them. Germline V gene data show CDR1 as MDHEN and CDR2 as SYDVKM. CDR3 loop: CATRYGVYGYTF. The CDR3, as DNA: TGTGCCACTAGATACGGGGTCTATGGCTACACCTTC.

This clone was detected once. The chain recombines TRBV7-9 with TRBJ2-5; D remains unclear. The V end lost 7 bases, the J end lost 0 bases, and 12 bases lay between the germline ends. Germline assignment: CDR1 SEHNR and CDR2 FQNEAQ (reference sequence). The CDR3 is 14 residues long. The CDR3 nucleotides read TGTGCCAGCACCCCGGGCAGGTACCAAGAGACCCAGTACTTC. Amino acid sequence: CASTPGRYQETQYF.

V gene TRBV25-1 combines with J gene TRBJ1-4, with D tentatively TRBD1 (5 bases). CDR1 is MGHDK and CDR2 is SYGVNS in the germline V gene. The CDR3 spans 12 residues. The V end lost 2 bases, the J end lost 10 bases, and 8 bases lay between the germline ends. The CDR3: CASSETGTKLFF. The CDR3 DNA is TGTGCCAGCAGTGAAACCGGGACAAAACTGTTTTTT.

The chain combines TRBV19 with TRBJ2-7, with D unresolved. Germline values: CDR1 LNHDA, CDR2 SQIVND (reference sequence). The CDR3 loop spans 13 amino acids. Trimming took 2 bases from V and 6 from J, leaving 11 bases between them. The CDR3 spells CASSILIGREQYF. Here the CDR3 DNA reads TGTGCCAGTAGTATATTAATAGGACGCGAGCAGTACTTC.

This clone was counted between two and nine times. This CDR3 reads CASSQGAASGNTIYF. CDR3 DNA sequence: TGTGCCAGCAGCCAAGGGGCAGCATCTGGAAACACCATATATTTT. V is TRBV4-2 and J is TRBJ1-3, with unresolved D. V lost 1 base and J 1 base, leaving 8 bases between the germline ends. From germline, CDR1 is LGHNA and CDR2 YNFKEQ. This CDR3 has 15 amino acids.

The rearrangement links TRBV5-4 to TRBJ1-1; 9 nucleotides align to TRBD1. Germline values: CDR1 SGHNT, CDR2 YYREEE (reference sequence). V lost 4 bases to trimming and J lost 0 bases; unmatched junction nucleotides: 4. This CDR3 spans 15 amino acids. DNA for the CDR3: TGTGCCAGCAGCATCACAGGGGGCCTGAACACTGAAGCTTTCTTT. Encoded protein: CASSITGGLNTEAFF. The full variable domain, completed using reference TRBV5-4 and TRBJ1-1, is ETGVTQSPTHLIKTRGQQVTLRCSSQSGHNTVSWYQQALGQGPQFIFQYYREEENGRGNFPPRFSGLQFPNYSSELNVNALELDDSALYLCASSITGGLNTEAFFGQGTRLTVV.

The V call is TRBV9, the J call TRBJ2-5, with TRBD1 identical over 9 bases. CDR1 and CDR2 (germline): SGDLS, YYNGEE. V was pared by 3 bases and J by 4 bases, with 16 bases of the junction left unmatched. This CDR3 is 18 amino acids long. CDR3 region: CASSAGTGSGVWGETQYF. CDR3 in DNA: TGTGCCAGCAGCGCTGGGACAGGGAGCGGGGTATGGGGAGAGACCCAGTACTTC.

The chain has TRBV18 and TRBJ1-1, with D possibly matching TRBD1 (6 bases). V was trimmed by 3 bases and J by 4 bases, leaving 9 bases between them. The germline gives CDR1 KGHSH, CDR2 LQKENI. This CDR3 is built from 13 residues. CDR3 sequence: CASSPLDSTEAFF. The DNA of the CDR3 is TGTGCCAGCTCACCCTTGGACAGCACTGAAGCTTTCTTT.

The genes are TRBV4-3 and TRBJ2-3; D may be TRBD2 (7 bases). CDR3 size: 17 residues. The V gene's germline CDR1 is LGHNA and CDR2 YSLEER. Trimming took 1 base from V and 2 from J, leaving 16 bases between them. CDR3 DNA: TGCGCCAGCAGCCAAGGAATAAGGGGGGGAATCACAGATACGCAGTATTTT. It yields the protein CASSQGIRGGITDTQYF.

The chain recombines TRBV7-9 with TRBJ2-1; D gene ambiguous. The germline V gene encodes CDR1 SEHNR and CDR2 FQNEAQ (reference sequence). The CDR3 consists of 11 residues. Trimming removed 0 bases at V and 12 bases at J, with 6 bases between. The DNA of the CDR3 is TGTGCCAGCAGCTTAGCGCTTATGCAGTTCTTC. As protein: CASSLALMQFF.

This clone has more than one count but fewer than ten. The chain uses TRBV10-1 and TRBJ1-1; no clear D gene. CDR3 length: 13 residues. The germline gives CDR1 WNHNN, CDR2 SYGVQD (reference sequence). The germline V and J ends were trimmed by 2 bases and 0 bases, with 4 bases remaining between them. The CDR3 region is CASSENLNTEAFF. In nucleotides, the CDR3 is TGCGCCAGCAGTGAGAATTTGAACACTGAAGCTTTCTTT.

V and J are TRBV27 and TRBJ2-3; 8 nucleotides line up with TRBD1. The CDR3 spans 17 residues. V dropped 2 bases and J dropped 5; count of bases not matched to a gene: 12. The germline V gene has CDR1 MNHEY and CDR2 SMNVEV (reference sequence). The CDR3 sequence is CASSLISGGIGGDTQYF. The CDR3 region has the DNA TGTGCCAGCAGTTTAATTTCAGGGGGCATCGGAGGAGATACGCAGTATTTT.

This chain joins TRBV6-6 and TRBJ2-5; D is unclear. V was trimmed by 4 bases and J by 1 base, leaving 10 bases between them. Germline V lookup: CDR1 MNHNY, CDR2 SVGAGI (reference sequence). The CDR3 length is 14 residues. The chain's CDR3 is CASSSGPPQETQYF. The CDR3 DNA is TGTGCCAGCAGTTCCGGGCCTCCCCAAGAGACCCAGTACTTC.

Here the CDR3 DNA reads TGTGCCAGCAGCTTATCAATGAACACTGAAGCTTTCTTT. The encoded protein is CASSLSMNTEAFF. The chain carries TRBV7-2 and TRBJ1-1, with no clear D. Trimming shortened V by 2 bases and J by 0 bases, and 4 bases separated the two germline ends. CDR3 length equals 13 residues. Germline CDR1 and CDR2: SGHTA and FQGNSA. Filled out from reference TRBV7-2 and TRBJ1-1, the complete variable domain reads GAGVSQSPSNKVTEKGKDVELRCDPISGHTALYWYRQSLGQGLEFLIYFQGNSAPDKSGLPSDRFSAERTGGSVSTLTIQRTQQEDSAVYLCASSLSMNTEAFFGQGTRLTVV.

The chain combines TRBV7-8 with TRBJ2-1; 12 positions agree with TRBD2. Per the germline V gene, CDR1 is SGHVS and CDR2 is FQNEAQ. CDR3 length: 16 amino acids. V lost 2 bases to trimming and J lost 7 bases; unmatched junction nucleotides: 6. The CDR3, as DNA: TGTGCCAGCAGCTTACTAGCGGGGGGGCTAATAAATGAGCAGTTCTTC. Amino acids: CASSLLAGGLINEQFF.